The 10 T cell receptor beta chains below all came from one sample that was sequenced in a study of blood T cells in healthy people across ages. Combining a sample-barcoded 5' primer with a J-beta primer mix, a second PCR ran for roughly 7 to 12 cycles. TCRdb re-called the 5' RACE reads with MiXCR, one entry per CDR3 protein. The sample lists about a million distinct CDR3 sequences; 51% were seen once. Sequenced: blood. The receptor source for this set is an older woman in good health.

In nucleotides, the CDR3 is TGTGCCATCGGGCAGGCGGGAGGGCCTGGTATGGAGACCCAGTACTTC. Its protein is CAIGQAGGPGMETQYF. The chain is built from TRBV10-3 and TRBJ2-5, with TRBD2 matching 9 bases. Germline values: CDR1 ENHRY, CDR2 SYGVKD. The CDR3 has 16 residues. V dropped 8 bases and J dropped 5; count of bases not matched to a gene: 15.

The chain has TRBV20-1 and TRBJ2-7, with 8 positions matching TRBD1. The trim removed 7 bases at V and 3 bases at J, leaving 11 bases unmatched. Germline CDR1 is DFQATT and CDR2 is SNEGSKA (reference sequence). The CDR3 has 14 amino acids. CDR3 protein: CSVYTQGGGYEQYF. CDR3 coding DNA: TGCAGTGTCTATACACAGGGGGGAGGCTACGAGCAGTACTTC.

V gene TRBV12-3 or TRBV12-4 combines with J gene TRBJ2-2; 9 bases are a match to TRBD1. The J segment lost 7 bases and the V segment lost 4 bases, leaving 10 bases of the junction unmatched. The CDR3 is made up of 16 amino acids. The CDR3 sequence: CASSSHRDRVGGELFF. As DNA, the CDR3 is TGTGCCAGCAGTTCACACCGGGACAGGGTTGGCGGGGAGCTGTTTTTT.

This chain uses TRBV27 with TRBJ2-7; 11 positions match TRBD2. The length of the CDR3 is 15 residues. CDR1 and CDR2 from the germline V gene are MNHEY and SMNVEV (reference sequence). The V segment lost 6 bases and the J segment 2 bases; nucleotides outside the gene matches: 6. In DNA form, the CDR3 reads TGTGCCAGCAGGCCACGGACTAGCGGGCCCTACGAGCAGTACTTC. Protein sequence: CASRPRTSGPYEQYF.

CDR3 region: CASSPLDTGVGYEQYF. CDR3 nucleotide sequence: TGCGCCAGCAGCCCCTTGGACACCGGGGTCGGGTACGAGCAGTACTTC. The V gene is TRBV4-1, the J gene TRBJ2-7, with D perhaps being TRBD1 or TRBD2 (5 bases each). The V gene lost 4 bases and the J gene lost 4 bases, with 20 bases spanning the gap. Germline V CDR1 and CDR2: MGHRA, YSYEKL. This CDR3 contains 16 residues.

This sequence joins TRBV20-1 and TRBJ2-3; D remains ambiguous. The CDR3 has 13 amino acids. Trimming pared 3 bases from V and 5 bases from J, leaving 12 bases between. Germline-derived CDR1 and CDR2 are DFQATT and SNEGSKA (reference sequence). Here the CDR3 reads CSASKQWKDTQYF. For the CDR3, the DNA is TGCAGTGCTAGCAAGCAGTGGAAAGATACGCAGTATTTT.

This CDR3 reads CASSLITLGGSSYNEQFF. The DNA of the CDR3 is TGTGCCAGCAGTTTAATTACCCTCGGAGGCAGCTCCTACAATGAGCAGTTCTTC. V is TRBV27 and J is TRBJ2-1, with a weak D call TRBD2 (5 bases). There are 18 residues in the CDR3. The V gene lost 2 bases and the J gene lost 0 bases, with 17 bases spanning the gap. Germline V CDR1 and CDR2: MNHEY, SMNVEV (reference sequence).

The CDR3 coding sequence is TGTGCCAGCAGCTTCACGGGACCCCCAAGCGCTGAAGCTTTCTTT. It is translated as CASSFTGPPSAEAFF. The gene calls are TRBV7-8 and TRBJ1-1; D may be TRBD1 (5 bases). Per germline, CDR1 SGHVS and CDR2 FQNEAQ. CDR3 size: 15 residues. Trimming stripped 3 bases from V and 6 bases from J, with 17 bases between. The whole variable domain, remainder taken from reference TRBV7-8 and TRBJ1-1, is GAGVSQSPRYKVAKRGQDVALRCDPISGHVSLFWYQQALGQGPEFLTYFQNEAQLDKSGLPSDRFFAERPEGSVSTLKIQRTQQEDSAVYLCASSFTGPPSAEAFFGQGTRLTVV.

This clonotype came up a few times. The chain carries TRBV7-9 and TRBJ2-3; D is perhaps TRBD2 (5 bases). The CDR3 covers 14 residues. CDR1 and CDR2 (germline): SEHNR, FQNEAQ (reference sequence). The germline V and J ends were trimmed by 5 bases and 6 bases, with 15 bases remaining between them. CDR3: CASSHQIAPDTQYF. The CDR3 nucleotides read TGTGCCAGCAGCCACCAAATAGCGCCCGATACGCAGTATTTT.

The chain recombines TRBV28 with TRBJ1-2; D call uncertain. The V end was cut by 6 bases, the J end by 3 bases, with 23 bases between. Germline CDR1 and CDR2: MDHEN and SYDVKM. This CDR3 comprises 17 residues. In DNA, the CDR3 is TGTGCCAGCAGCCCTAGAAGGATAGCCTCAATTCACTATGGCTACACCTTC. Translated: CASSPRRIASIHYGYTF.